This T cell receptor beta chain emerged from a study of identical twins. The study, taken as a whole, reports: Cord blood beta clonotypes that were abundant carried fewer insertions, and memory repertoires showed no such trend.

Unique molecular identifiers were in the cDNA, with template-switch universal primer binding. TCRdb analysed the 5' RACE reads with MiXCR anew, one entry per CDR3 protein. Among about 200,000 distinct CDR3 sequences listed, about 7.5% were seen once. This clonotype was recorded at least ten times. Its matching antigen is unknown. The CDR3 is made up of 12 amino acids. Trimming took 7 bases from V and 1 from J, leaving 11 bases between them. Germline CDR1 and CDR2: SQVTM and ANQGSEA. The same sample was also used in a study of yellow fever vaccine responses in identical twins.

Source material: memory (CD45RO+) T cells sorted from blood. The chain employs TRBV29-1 and TRBJ2-7; D not certain. The clonotype originates from a woman aged 18-35 years in good health. CDR3 nucleotides: TGCAGCGCCGTCGGCCCTTCCTACGAGCAGTACTTC. Protein: CSAVGPSYEQYF.